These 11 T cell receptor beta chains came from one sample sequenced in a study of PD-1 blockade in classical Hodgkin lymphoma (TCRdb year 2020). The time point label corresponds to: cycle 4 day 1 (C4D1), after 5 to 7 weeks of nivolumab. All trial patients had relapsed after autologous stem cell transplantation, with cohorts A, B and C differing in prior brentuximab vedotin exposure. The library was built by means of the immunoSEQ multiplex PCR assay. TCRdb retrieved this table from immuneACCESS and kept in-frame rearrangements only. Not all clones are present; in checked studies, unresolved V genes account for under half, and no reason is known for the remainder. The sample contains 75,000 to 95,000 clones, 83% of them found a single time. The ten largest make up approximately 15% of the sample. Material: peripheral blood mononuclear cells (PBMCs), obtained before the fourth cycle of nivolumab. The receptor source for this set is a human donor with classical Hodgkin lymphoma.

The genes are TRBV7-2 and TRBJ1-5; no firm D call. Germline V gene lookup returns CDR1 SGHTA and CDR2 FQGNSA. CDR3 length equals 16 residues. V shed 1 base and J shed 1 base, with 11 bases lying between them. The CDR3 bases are TGTGCCAGCAGCTTAGGTCCTCTTGGGAGCAATCAGCCCCAGCATTTT. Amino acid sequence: CASSLGPLGSNQPQHF.

The chain's CDR3 is CASSLDRQNIQYF. For the CDR3, the DNA is TGTGCCAGCAGCTTAGACAGACAAAACATTCAGTACTTC. The gene calls are TRBV7-2 and TRBJ2-4; D gene unclear. The CDR3 runs 13 residues. Trimming cost V 1 base and J 5 bases, with 6 bases left between them. Germline-derived CDR1 and CDR2 are SGHTA and FQGNSA.

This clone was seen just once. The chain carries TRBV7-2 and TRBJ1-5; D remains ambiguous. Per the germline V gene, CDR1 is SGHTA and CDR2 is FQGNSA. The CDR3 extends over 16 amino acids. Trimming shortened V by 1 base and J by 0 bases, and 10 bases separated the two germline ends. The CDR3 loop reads CASSLGQRYSNQPQHF. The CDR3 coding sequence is TGTGCCAGCAGCTTAGGGCAGAGATATAGCAATCAGCCCCAGCATTTT.

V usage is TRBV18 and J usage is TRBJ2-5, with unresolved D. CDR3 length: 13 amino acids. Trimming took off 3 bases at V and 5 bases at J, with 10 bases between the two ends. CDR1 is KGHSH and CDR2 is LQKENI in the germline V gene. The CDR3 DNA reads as TGTGCCAGCTCACCCCGGATGAGGGAGACCCAGTACTTC. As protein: CASSPRMRETQYF. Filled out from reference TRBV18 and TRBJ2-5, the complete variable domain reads NAGVMQNPRHLVRRRGQEARLRCSPMKGHSHVYWYRQLPEEGLKFMVYLQKENIIDESGMPKERFSAEFPKEGPSILRIQQVVRGDSAAYFCASSPRMRETQYFGPGTRLLVL.

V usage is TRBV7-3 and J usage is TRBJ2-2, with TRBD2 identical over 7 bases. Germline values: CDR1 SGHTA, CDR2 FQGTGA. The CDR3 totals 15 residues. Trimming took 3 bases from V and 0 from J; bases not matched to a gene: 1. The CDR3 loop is CASSLAGANTGELFF. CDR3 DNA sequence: TGTGCCAGCAGCTTGGCGGGGGCGAACACCGGGGAGCTGTTTTTT.

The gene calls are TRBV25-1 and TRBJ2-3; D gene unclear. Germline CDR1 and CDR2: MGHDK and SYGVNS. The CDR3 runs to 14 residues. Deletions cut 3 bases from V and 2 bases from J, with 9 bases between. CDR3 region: CASSDSSTTDTQYF. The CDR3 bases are TGTGCCAGCAGTGATTCGTCAACCACAGATACGCAGTATTTT. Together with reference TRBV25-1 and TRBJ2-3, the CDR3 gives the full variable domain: EADIYQTPRYLVIGTGKKITLECSQTMGHDKMYWYQQDPGMELHLIHYSYGVNSTEKGDLSSESTVSRIRTEHFPLTLESARPSHTSQYLCASSDSSTTDTQYFGPGTRLTVL.

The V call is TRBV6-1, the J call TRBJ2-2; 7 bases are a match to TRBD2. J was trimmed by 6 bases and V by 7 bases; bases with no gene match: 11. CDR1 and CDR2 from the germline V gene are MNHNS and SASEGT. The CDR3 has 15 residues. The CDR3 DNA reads TGTGCCAGCAAGGGGTTCCTAGCGGACCCCGGGGAGCTGTTTTTT. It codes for CASKGFLADPGELFF.

The CDR3 DNA sequence: TGTGCCAGCAGCTTACCCTCCTACGAGCAGTACTTC. Its protein is CASSLPSYEQYF. The V call is TRBV11-2, the J call TRBJ2-7; D is undetermined. The CDR3 contains 12 residues. The V gene's germline CDR1 is SGHAT and CDR2 FQNNGV. Trimming took off 2 bases at V and 0 bases at J, with 2 bases between the two ends.

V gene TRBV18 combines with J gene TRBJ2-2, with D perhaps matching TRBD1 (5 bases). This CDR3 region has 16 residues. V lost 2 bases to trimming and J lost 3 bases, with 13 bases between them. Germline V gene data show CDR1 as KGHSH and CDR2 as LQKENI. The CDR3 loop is CASSPVTGYDTGELFF. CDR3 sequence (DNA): TGTGCCAGCTCACCAGTTACAGGATACGACACCGGGGAGCTGTTTTTT.

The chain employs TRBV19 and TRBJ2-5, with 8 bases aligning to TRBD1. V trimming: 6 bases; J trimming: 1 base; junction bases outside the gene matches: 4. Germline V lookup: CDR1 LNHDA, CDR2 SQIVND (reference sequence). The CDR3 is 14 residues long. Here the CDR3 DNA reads TGTGCCAGTAGCCCCGGGACAGGCCAAGAGACCCAGTACTTC. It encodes CASSPGTGQETQYF.

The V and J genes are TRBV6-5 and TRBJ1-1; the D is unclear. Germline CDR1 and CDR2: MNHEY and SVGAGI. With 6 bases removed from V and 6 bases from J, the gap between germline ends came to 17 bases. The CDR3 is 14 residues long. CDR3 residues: CASRRIGTGAEAFF. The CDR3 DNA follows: TGTGCCAGCAGGCGTATTGGCACCGGGGCTGAAGCTTTCTTT.